Listed here are 12 T cell receptor beta chains from one sample, sequenced in a study of T cell responses to AZD1222 COVID-19 vaccine (dated by TCRdb to about 2021). The library was made by the immunoSEQ multiplex PCR assay. Entries here come from immuneACCESS through TCRdb and include only in-frame sequences with V and J called. Some clones fail to appear in such tables; in the studies checked, an unresolved V gene covers under half of the shortfall, and the cause of the remainder is unknown. For this sample the table gives about 150,000 clones, of which 90% were detected only once. 18% of the sample is taken by the ten largest. The time point tag for this specimen amounts to: baseline before first vaccination. The specimen comprised peripheral blood, sampled on day 0 of AZD1222 vaccination. The receptors were sampled from an adult in good health.

J is TRBJ1-1 and V is TRBV11-2, with 8 bases identical to TRBD1. V lost 4 bases and J lost 4; bases outside the gene matches: 8. CDR3 length: 15 residues. The germline V gene has CDR1 SGHAT and CDR2 FQNNGV. CDR3 DNA: TGTGCCAGCAGCTCATATACAGGGGGTGTCACTGAAGCTTTCTTT. This codes for CASSSYTGGVTEAFF.

V and J are TRBV25-1 and TRBJ2-7; D uncertain. CDR1 and CDR2 (germline): MGHDK, SYGVNS. The CDR3 length is 13 residues. Trimming pared 4 bases from V and 3 bases from J, leaving 10 bases between. This CDR3 reads CASSVAAGYEQYF. The CDR3 DNA reads as TGTGCCAGCAGTGTTGCGGCAGGCTACGAGCAGTACTTC.

The rearrangement joins TRBV6-1 to TRBJ1-2, with D uncertain. Germline CDR1 is MNHNS and CDR2 is SASEGT. V was cut by 2 bases and J by 8 bases, with 6 bases left in between. The CDR3 is 11 amino acids. Here the CDR3 DNA reads TGTGCCAGCAGTGAACTCCTCGGCTACACCTTC. It yields the protein CASSELLGYTF.

The chain recombines TRBV5-1 with TRBJ1-1; D ambiguous. The CDR3 has 14 residues. Germline assignment: CDR1 SGHRS and CDR2 YFSETQ. Deletions cut 4 bases from V and 1 base from J, with 11 bases between. The CDR3 region has the DNA TGCGCCAGCAGCCCAACACGGAGGAACACTGAAGCTTTCTTT. Translating gives CASSPTRRNTEAFF.

The V call is TRBV28, the J call TRBJ1-6; D remains ambiguous. Germline CDR1 reads MDHEN; CDR2 reads SYDVKM. The length of the CDR3 is 14 residues. V lost 5 bases and J lost 0, with 5 bases in between. In DNA form, the CDR3 reads TGTGCCAGCAGTGCCCTCTCCTATAATTCACCCCTCCACTTT. It specifies CASSALSYNSPLHF.

The chain has TRBV4-1 and TRBJ1-5; TRBD1 might be the D (5 bases). CDR1 and CDR2 from the germline V gene are MGHRA and YSYEKL. V was pared by 1 base and J by 2 bases, with 9 bases between. There are 15 residues in the CDR3. The CDR3 here is CASSQAATGNQPQHF. DNA of the CDR3: TGCGCCAGCAGCCAAGCCGCGACAGGCAATCAGCCCCAGCATTTT.

The chain joins TRBV2 to TRBJ2-7; D is perhaps TRBD1 (6 bases). The germline CDR1 and CDR2 sequences are SNHLY and FYNNEI. The CDR3 loop spans 15 amino acids. The germline V and J ends were trimmed by 4 bases and 2 bases, with 15 bases remaining between them. The CDR3 loop reads CASSVQGALAYEQYF. The DNA of the CDR3 is TGTGCCAGCAGTGTACAGGGCGCCCTAGCCTACGAGCAGTACTTC. Full variable domain (rest looked up from reference TRBV2 and TRBJ2-7): EPEVTQTPSHQVTQMGQEVILRCVPISNHLYFYWYRQILGQKVEFLVSFYNNEISEKSEIFDDQFSVERPDGSNFTLKIRSTKLEDSAMYFCASSVQGALAYEQYFGPGTRLTVT.

The V and J genes are TRBV5-8 and TRBJ1-6, with D unresolved. Trimming left V 3 bases short and J 0 bases short, with 13 bases between. The V gene's germline CDR1 is SGHTS and CDR2 YDEGEE. The CDR3 length is 17 residues. The CDR3, as DNA: TGTGCCAGCAGCTGGGCTAGCGCCAACTCCTATAATTCACCCCTCCACTTT. It translates to CASSWASANSYNSPLHF.

The chain combines TRBV12-3 or TRBV12-4 with TRBJ1-5, with a weak D call TRBD1 (5 bases). The CDR3 spans 13 residues. V was cut by 6 bases and J by 10 bases, with 16 bases left in between. The CDR3 DNA reads as TGTGCCAGCAGGGGGGTATCGGGGGGACCCCAGCATTTT. It is translated as CASRGVSGGPQHF.

The chain uses TRBV7-3 and TRBJ2-2; possibly TRBD1 for D (5 bases). The CDR3 loop spans 15 amino acids. CDR1 and CDR2 (germline): SGHTA, FQGTGA. With 2 bases removed from V and 5 bases from J, the gap between germline ends came to 12 bases. CDR3 nucleotide sequence: TGTGCCAGCAGCTTATTGGGGCAGAATACCGGGGAGCTGTTTTTT. Translating it yields CASSLLGQNTGELFF.

The CDR3: CASSLEGASNQPQHF. As DNA, the CDR3 is TGCGCCAGCAGCTTGGAAGGGGCCAGCAATCAGCCCCAGCATTTT. This rearrangement joins TRBV5-1 to TRBJ1-5, with D possibly matching TRBD1 (5 bases). CDR1 SGHRS and CDR2 YFSETQ come from the germline V gene. This CDR3 has 15 amino acids. Trimming removed 0 bases at V and 1 base at J, with 8 bases between.

The chain links TRBV4-3 to TRBJ1-6; D gene ambiguous. The germline V gene encodes CDR1 LGHNA and CDR2 YSLEER. CDR3 size: 15 residues. The V end was cut by 5 bases, the J end by 0 bases, with 8 bases between. CDR3: CASSVQISYNSPLHF. The CDR3 coding sequence is TGCGCCAGCAGCGTCCAGATCTCCTATAATTCACCCCTCCACTTT.